The 4 T cell receptor beta chains given below trace back to one sample, sequenced in a study of T-cell reconstitution after alpha-beta-depleted transplantation in children. TCRbeta library preparation incorporated unique molecular identifiers. MiXCR was run by TCRdb on the PCR reads, yielding one entry per CDR3 protein. Of 200,000 to 250,000 distinct CDR3 sequences listed, under 9.5% were seen once; the top ten hold approximately 5.9%. Sequences were derived from PBMCs from the stem cell graft donor, sampled from the stem cell graft. The receptors shown here come from a human donor who donated a stem cell graft to a child with acute lymphoblastic leukemia.

The J gene is TRBJ2-5, the V gene TRBV5-1, with D possibly TRBD1 on 5 matching bases. Germline-derived CDR1 and CDR2 are SGHRS and YFSETQ. V lost 2 bases to trimming and J lost 5 bases, with 19 bases between them. The CDR3 extends over 16 amino acids. The CDR3 DNA follows: TGCGCCAGCAGCTTACTGGGGCTGACAATCGGGGAGACCCAGTACTTC. It specifies CASSLLGLTIGETQYF. The complete variable domain, with remaining parts taken from reference TRBV5-1 and TRBJ2-5, reads KAGVTQTPRYLIKTRGQQVTLSCSPISGHRSVSWYQQTPGQGLQFLFEYFSETQRNKGNFPGRFSGRQFSNSRSEMNVSTLELGDSALYLCASSLLGLTIGETQYFGPGTRLLVL.

V and J are TRBV27 and TRBJ1-4; D call uncertain. This CDR3 is built from 14 residues. Germline V gene data show CDR1 as MNHEY and CDR2 as SMNVEV (reference sequence). The V end lost 5 bases, the J end lost 7 bases, and 14 bases lay between the germline ends. The CDR3 coding sequence is TGTGCCAGCAGTACTTCAGAACATAGTGAAAAACTGTTTTTT. Amino acids: CASSTSEHSEKLFF.

The V call is TRBV20-1, the J call TRBJ1-1; D gene ambiguous. This CDR3 is built from 14 residues. The germline V gene has CDR1 DFQATT and CDR2 SNEGSKA (reference sequence). V lost 0 bases and J lost 5, with 13 bases in between. CDR3 sequence: CSARDLRGRTEAFF. In DNA, the CDR3 is TGCAGTGCTAGAGATCTTCGGGGAAGGACTGAAGCTTTCTTT.

This chain links TRBV5-1 with TRBJ2-1; 7 bases match TRBD1. V lost 0 bases, J lost 10 bases, and 1 base stayed unmatched. Germline V lookup: CDR1 SGHRS, CDR2 YFSETQ. This CDR3 spans 12 amino acids. The CDR3 sequence is CASSLVRGEQFF. CDR3 coding DNA: TGCGCCAGCAGCTTGGTCAGGGGGGAGCAGTTCTTC.